Listed below are T cell receptor beta chains from one sample, sequenced in a study of cytomegalovirus exposure and HLA in healthy donors. Profiling relied on immunoSEQ multiplex PCR, and the TCRdb table lists in-frame clones only, not all of them. The sample has some 150,000 clones; 70% to 85% are singletons. Sequencing was done on a sample of PBMCs. These receptors were taken from a young man in good health and CMV-seronegative. Both conserved end residues are part of each CDR3. D genes are given only for firm matches. Where a row states a size, it is once, few, many or the class of an expanded clone; other rows omit it.

D gene	V gene	clone size	J gene	CDR3 DNA	CDR3 protein
TRBD2	TRBV7-9	-	TRBJ2-5	TGTGCCAGCAGCTACCCGGAGCGGGGGCAAGAGACCCAGTACTTC	CASSYPERGQETQYF
-	TRBV11-3	-	TRBJ2-1	TGTGCCAGCAGCACGAGGTACGGGGTCCACAATGAGCAGTTCTTC	CASSTRYGVHNEQFF
TRBD1	TRBV4-1	-	TRBJ2-7	TGCGCCAGCAGCCAAGATCCTCGGACAGGGATCTACGAGCAGTACTTC	CASSQDPRTGIYEQYF
TRBD1	TRBV19	-	TRBJ1-1	TGTGCCAGTAGCCACAGGGGCGTGAACACTGAAGCTTGCTTT	CASSHRGVNTEACF
-	TRBV11-2	-	TRBJ2-2	-	CASSATRRAGELFF
TRBD1	TRBV2	few	TRBJ2-3	TGTGCCAGCACCGGGACAGGCACAGATACGCAGTATTTT	CASTGTGTDTQYF
TRBD1	TRBV5-1	-	TRBJ1-6	TGCGCCAGCAGCCCCGACAGGGTTGGGATTTCACCCCTCCACTTT	CASSPDRVGISPLHF
-	TRBV10-3	-	TRBJ2-1	TGTGCCATCGGGTACTCTAGTTACAATGAGCAGTTCTTC	CAIGYSSYNEQFF
-	TRBV7-9	-	TRBJ1-1	TGTGCCAGCAGCTTAGTGACTGGCAACACTGAAGCTTTCTTT	CASSLVTGNTEAFF
TRBD2	TRBV29-1	-	TRBJ2-2	TGCAGCGTTGAGCTGTGGGGGGGGGTTAACACCGGGGAGCTGTTTTTT	CSVELWGGVNTGELFF
-	TRBV5-1	few	TRBJ2-5	TGCGCCAGCAGCTTGGGACCAGGGAGGGAGACCCAGTACTTC	CASSLGPGRETQYF
TRBD1	TRBV18	-	TRBJ2-7	TGTGCCAGCTCACCAAGGACAGGGGGATACTACGAGCAGTACTTC	CASSPRTGGYYEQYF
-	TRBV7-8	-	TRBJ1-6	TGTGCCAGCAGCTTCGGCGACAGCTATAATTCACCCCTCCACTTT	CASSFGDSYNSPLHF
TRBD1	TRBV19	-	TRBJ1-5	TGTGCCAGTAGTAGGATTGGACAGGGCAATCAGCCCCAGCATTTT	CASSRIGQGNQPQHF
TRBD1	TRBV27	few	TRBJ1-2	TGTGCCAGCAGTTTATCGTCCAGGGGGCATGGCTACACCTTC	CASSLSSRGHGYTF
-	TRBV5-6	-	TRBJ2-5	TGTGCCAGCAGCTTAGCCGACGGGGAGACCCAGTACTTC	CASSLADGETQYF
-	TRBV6-6	-	TRBJ1-6	TGTGCCAGCAGTTACTTAAAGCCTAATTCACCCCTCCACTTT	CASSYLKPNSPLHF
-	TRBV6-1	once	TRBJ1-1	TGTGCCAGCAGTGAATGGCAGGGTGGGACTGAAGCTTTCTTT	CASSEWQGGTEAFF
-	TRBV7-9	-	TRBJ2-3	TGTGCCAGCAGCCAACACAGGGTTGGGAGCACAGATACGCAGTATTTT	CASSQHRVGSTDTQYF
-	TRBV19	-	TRBJ1-4	TGTGCCAGTAGTAAACGCAGGGGTGGCGGTGAAAAACTGTTTTTT	CASSKRRGGGEKLFF
TRBD1	TRBV2	-	TRBJ1-1	TGTGCCAGCACCCTCGGACAGGGCGCTGAAGCTTTCTTT	CASTLGQGAEAFF
-	TRBV10-3	-	TRBJ2-2	TGTGCCATCAGAAACAGCACCGGGGAGCTGTTTTTT	CAIRNSTGELFF
-	TRBV27	-	TRBJ2-5	TGTGCCAGCAGTGAGGCAAACCCCCAAGAGACCCAGTACTTC	CASSEANPQETQYF
TRBD1	TRBV13	few	TRBJ2-7	TGTGCCAGCAGCCTCAATCCGGGACAGGGAACCCCCGAGCAGTACTTC	CASSLNPGQGTPEQYF
TRBD1	TRBV5-4	-	TRBJ2-7	TGTGCCAGCAGCTATGGGACAGGGGACTACGAGCAGTACTTC	CASSYGTGDYEQYF
-	TRBV27	-	TRBJ1-1	TGTGCCAGCAGTCGTTCCGGGGTTGGGACTGAAGCTTTCTTT	CASSRSGVGTEAFF
-	TRBV4-3	few	TRBJ1-4	TGCGCCAGCAGCCAAGGTGACAGGAGAGAGGAAAAACTGTTTTTT	CASSQGDRREEKLFF
-	TRBV5-1	-	TRBJ2-5	TGCGCCAGCAGCTCTAGCGAGGGAGAGACCCAGTACTTC	CASSSSEGETQYF
TRBD1	TRBV5-1	once	TRBJ2-2	TGCGCCAGCAGTCGGGGGACAGGGGGCACCGGGGAGCTGTTTTTT	CASSRGTGGTGELFF
TRBD1	TRBV2	-	TRBJ1-4	TGTGCCAGCAGGGCCCGCCGGGACAGTCCAATGAGTCCGTTTTTT	CASRARRDSPMSPFF
-	TRBV19	-	TRBJ1-1	TGTGCCAGTAGCCCGGGGGGGCTAAAAGCTGAAGCTTTCTTT	CASSPGGLKAEAFF
-	TRBV7-3	-	TRBJ2-1	TGTGCCAGCAGCCTCGCAGTCAACAATGAGCAGTTCTTC	CASSLAVNNEQFF
TRBD2	TRBV25-1	-	TRBJ2-3	TGTGCCAGCAGTGGGGGACTAGGGTTGAGCACAGATACGCAGTATTTT	CASSGGLGLSTDTQYF
TRBD1	TRBV6-5	-	TRBJ2-5	TGTGCCAGCAGTAGCAGGGGGCTGGGGACCCAGTACTTC	CASSSRGLGTQYF
-	TRBV7-9	-	TRBJ2-3	TGTGCCAGCAGTCCCGAGGGCACAGATACGCAGTATTTT	CASSPEGTDTQYF
TRBD1	TRBV5-5	-	TRBJ1-2	TGTGCCAGCAGCTTGGGGACAGGGCTGGACGGGGCCAACTATGGCTACACCTTC	CASSLGTGLDGANYGYTF
-	TRBV6-4	few	TRBJ1-1	TGTGCCAGCCGACGGGCGGGGCAGCGCCGGATGAACACTGAAGCTTTCTTT	CASRRAGQRRMNTEAFF
-	TRBV14	-	TRBJ2-3	TGTGCCAGCAGCCCTCGGGATTTCGCTAGCACAGATACGCAGTATTTT	CASSPRDFASTDTQYF
TRBD2	TRBV19	-	TRBJ2-3	TGTGCCAGTGGGACTAGCGGGGGCACAGATACGCAGTATTTT	CASGTSGGTDTQYF
TRBD1	TRBV6-1	many	TRBJ1-5	TGTGCCAGCAGTGACCCGACAGGGTCTCAGCCCCAGCATTTT	CASSDPTGSQPQHF
-	TRBV11-2	few	TRBJ1-1	TGTGCCAGCAGCTCCGACAGGACCTACACTGAAGCTTTCTTT	CASSSDRTYTEAFF
-	TRBV28	-	TRBJ2-7	TGTGCCAGCCAAACGGCGGGGGCCCTTGGCTACGAGCAGTACTTC	CASQTAGALGYEQYF
TRBD1	TRBV29-1	-	TRBJ2-7	TGCAGCGCCACCGGGACAGACTCTTCCGAGCAGTACTTC	CSATGTDSSEQYF
-	TRBV29-1	-	TRBJ2-6	TGCAGCGTTGCGGGCAGGGGATTCTCTGGGGCCAACGTCCTGACTTTC	CSVAGRGFSGANVLTF
-	TRBV2	-	TRBJ2-2	TGTGCCAGCAGTGAAGAGGGGTACACCGGGGAGCTGTTTTTT	CASSEEGYTGELFF
TRBD1	TRBV7-2	many	TRBJ2-6	TGTGCCAGCAGCTTAGTCCCAGACAGGGACCCTGGGGCCAACGTCCTGACTTTC	CASSLVPDRDPGANVLTF
TRBD1	TRBV29-1	-	TRBJ2-7	TGCAGCGTTTCTCGGGGGACAGGGGCCTACGAGCAGTACTTC	CSVSRGTGAYEQYF
TRBD1	TRBV10-3	-	TRBJ2-7	TGTGCCATCAGTGAGTCGGTTACAGGGGCGTCCTACGAGCAGTACTTC	CAISESVTGASYEQYF
TRBD2	TRBV5-4	-	TRBJ2-5	TGTGCCAGCAGCTTGACCTCGGCGGGGGGGTCGAAGACCCAGTACTTC	CASSLTSAGGSKTQYF
-	TRBV5-1	-	TRBJ1-1	TGCGCCAGCAGCTTGGCCCAGAGGGTCGTGAACACTGAAGCTTTCTTT	CASSLAQRVVNTEAFF
-	TRBV18	few	TRBJ1-5	TGTGCCAGCTCACCACAAGAAGGGGTCAATCAGCCCCAGCATTTT	CASSPQEGVNQPQHF
-	TRBV6-5	-	TRBJ1-5	TGTGCCAGCCGGGGGGGCGTCGAAGGTCAGCCCCAGCATTTT	CASRGGVEGQPQHF
TRBD1	TRBV29-1	once	TRBJ2-7	TGCAGCGTCCGGGACAGGGTTACCTACGAGCAGTACTTC	CSVRDRVTYEQYF
-	TRBV7-9	-	TRBJ2-3	TGTGCCAGCAGCCCCCTCGCGGGGAGCACAGATACGCAGTATTTT	CASSPLAGSTDTQYF
TRBD1	TRBV2	once	TRBJ2-2	TGTGCCAGCAAAGACAGGGGAAGGGTCACCGGGGAGCTGTTTTTT	CASKDRGRVTGELFF
-	TRBV4-2	-	TRBJ1-6	TGTGCCAGCAGCCAAAGGGGACTGTATAATTCACCCCTCCACTTT	CASSQRGLYNSPLHF
TRBD1	TRBV7-3	few	TRBJ1-2	TGTGCCAGCAGCTTACGACAGGGGGTCCACTACACCTTC	CASSLRQGVHYTF
TRBD1	TRBV7-9	few	TRBJ1-2	TGTGCCAGCAGCGCCCGGGACAGGGGGAAGTTGAGCGGGGGCTACACCTTC	CASSARDRGKLSGGYTF
-	TRBV2	-	TRBJ2-7	TGTGCCAGCAGCCAGGATTACGAGCAGTACTTC	CASSQDYEQYF
-	TRBV2	-	TRBJ1-2	TGTGCCAGCAGTGAAACAGGGAATGGCTACACCTTC	CASSETGNGYTF